Each of the 18 T cell receptor beta chains below was sequenced from the same sample in a study of shared clonotypes between healthy human individuals. Sequencing was performed with immunoSEQ multiplex PCR; in TCRdb, only in-frame clones are kept and a portion is missing. The data contain 2 million to 2.5 million clones, roughly 94% of them seen just once; the ten biggest clones take up 0.13%. Material: naive CD4+ T cells sorted from blood. Noted subset: CD45RA+ positively selected. These receptors all come from a man aged 18 to 29 in good health.

This chain links TRBV5-1 with TRBJ1-4; possibly TRBD1 for D (6 bases). V was cut by 0 bases and J by 8 bases, with 17 bases left in between. This CDR3 is built from 16 residues. Germline CDR1 SGHRS, CDR2 YFSETQ. The CDR3 coding sequence is TGCGCCAGCAGCTTGGGTTCCCGGGACAAGGGGGAAAAACTGTTTTTT. It translates to CASSLGSRDKGEKLFF.

This sequence joins TRBV6-1 and TRBJ1-5; D might be TRBD1 (6 bases). The CDR3 consists of 13 residues. CDR1 is MNHNS, CDR2 SASEGT, per germline. The V gene lost 4 bases and the J gene lost 7 bases, with 11 bases spanning the gap. The CDR3 DNA sequence: TGTGCCAGCAGTGGGGGGCTGTGGCAGCCCCAGCATTTT. Protein: CASSGGLWQPQHF.

This clone was seen once. The chain is built from TRBV6-5 and TRBJ1-5; 9 bases are a match to TRBD1. The CDR3 runs 15 residues. V shed 4 bases, J shed 4 bases, and the junction held 5 bases outside the gene matches. The germline CDR1 and CDR2 sequences are MNHEY and SVGAGI. As DNA, the CDR3 is TGTGCCAGCAGTTTCTCGGGACAGGGTAATCAGCCCCAGCATTTT. This encodes CASSFSGQGNQPQHF.

This chain connects TRBV2 to TRBJ1-6; the D gene is possibly TRBD1 (6 bases). In germline, CDR1 is SNHLY, CDR2 FYNNEI. V lost 6 bases, J lost 5 bases, and 14 bases lay in between. The CDR3 is 15 residues long. The CDR3 region is CASRRPKGDNSPLHF. CDR3 in DNA: TGTGCCAGCAGACGGCCTAAGGGGGATAATTCACCCCTCCACTTT. Full variable domain (rest looked up from reference TRBV2 and TRBJ1-6): EPEVTQTPSHQVTQMGQEVILRCVPISNHLYFYWYRQILGQKVEFLVSFYNNEISEKSEIFDDQFSVERPDGSNFTLKIRSTKLEDSAMYFCASRRPKGDNSPLHFGNGTRLTVT.

The chain joins TRBV28 to TRBJ1-1, with 10 bases that match TRBD1. Germline values: CDR1 MDHEN, CDR2 SYDVKM. Trimming removed 5 bases from V and 5 bases from J; junction bases left unmatched: 5. CDR3 length: 14 amino acids. The CDR3 loop is CASSRQGARTEAFF. DNA of the CDR3: TGTGCCAGCAGTAGACAGGGGGCTCGGACTGAAGCTTTCTTT.

The chain recombines TRBV5-1 with TRBJ1-4; D call uncertain. The ends were cut back, 0 bases at V and 5 bases at J, with 11 bases in the middle. There are 15 residues in the CDR3. Germline CDR1 SGHRS, CDR2 YFSETQ. DNA for the CDR3: TGCGCCAGCAGCTTGGGACTTATCCCGAATGAAAAACTGTTTTTT. Translation gives CASSLGLIPNEKLFF.

CDR3 region: CASSAQGTNTEAFF. The DNA of the CDR3 is TGTGCCAGCAGTGCCCAGGGGACGAACACTGAAGCTTTCTTT. The chain has TRBV2 and TRBJ1-1; D is possibly TRBD1 (6 bases). Trimming took off 4 bases at V and 1 base at J, with 10 bases between the two ends. The CDR3 covers 14 residues. Germline values: CDR1 SNHLY, CDR2 FYNNEI.

The chain links TRBV29-1 to TRBJ2-1; the D gene is possibly TRBD2 (7 bases). V was pared by 6 bases and J by 0 bases, with 12 bases between. The CDR3 sequence is 14 residues long. Germline loops: CDR1 SQVTM, CDR2 ANQGSEA. This chain's CDR3 is CSVGGLSSYNEQFF. As DNA, the CDR3 is TGCAGCGTCGGGGGGCTGAGCTCCTACAATGAGCAGTTCTTC.

To note about this clone: This same CDR3 is encoded by further DNA sequences in the sample. The V call is TRBV19, the J call TRBJ2-7; 8 nucleotides match TRBD1. V trimming: 5 bases; J trimming: 2 bases; junction bases outside the gene matches: 5. Germline CDR1 reads LNHDA; CDR2 reads SQIVND (reference sequence). The CDR3 has 14 amino acids. CDR3 protein: CASSLGQGAYEQYF. CDR3 nucleotides: TGTGCCAGTAGTTTAGGACAGGGTGCCTACGAGCAGTACTTC.

The V and J genes are TRBV28 and TRBJ1-4; 11 bases fit TRBD1. V gave up 5 bases and J gave up 1 base; unmatched junction bases: 6. Germline V CDR1 and CDR2: MDHEN, SYDVKM. The CDR3 is made up of 17 amino acids. The CDR3 here is CASSITDRGRTNEKLFF. The DNA for the CDR3 is TGTGCCAGCAGTATAACGGACAGGGGGCGAACTAATGAAAAACTGTTTTTT.

V gene TRBV11-2 combines with J gene TRBJ1-1; no clear D gene. The CDR3 is made up of 18 amino acids. Germline V gives CDR1 SGHAT, CDR2 FQNNGV. Between the trimmed V and J ends, which lost 4 bases and 6 bases, there was a span of 27 bases. CDR3 sequence reads: CASSSLSPRSALLAEAFF. The CDR3 coding sequence is TGTGCCAGCAGCTCTCTATCCCCCAGAAGTGCCCTTCTCGCTGAAGCTTTCTTT.

This chain links TRBV6-5 with TRBJ1-6; no firm D call. Trimming left V 4 bases short and J 10 bases short, with 11 bases between. Germline V CDR1 and CDR2: MNHEY, SVGAGI. This CDR3 contains 13 residues. The CDR3 coding sequence is TGTGCCAGCAGTTGGCGGGAGGACTCACCCCTCCACTTT. This sequence encodes CASSWREDSPLHF.

This clone was counted a few times. The chain combines TRBV7-6 with TRBJ2-7; 8 bases map to TRBD2. The CDR3 covers 15 residues. The ends lost 1 base at V and 6 bases at J; junction bases unmatched: 8. CDR1 and CDR2 (germline): SGHVS, FNYEAQ. The DNA for the CDR3 is TGTGCCAGCAGCTTAGTGGCTAGCGGGTCCAGCGAGCAGTACTTC. It yields the protein CASSLVASGSSEQYF.

Only one count was recorded for this clone. The rearrangement uses TRBV29-1 and TRBJ2-3; the D is unclear. The CDR3 is 13 amino acids. V was pared by 1 base and J by 6 bases, with 11 bases between. CDR1 is SQVTM and CDR2 is ANQGSEA in the germline V gene. CDR3 sequence (DNA): TGCAGCGTTGAAGCCTCGCCATCGGATACGCAGTATTTT. The encoded protein is CSVEASPSDTQYF.

The chain couples TRBV15 to TRBJ1-5, with D possibly TRBD1 on 5 matching bases. The germline V gene encodes CDR1 LNHNV and CDR2 YYDKDF (reference sequence). The CDR3 runs 16 residues. Trimming removed 0 bases from V and 7 bases from J, with 16 bases in between. The CDR3 is CATSRDGGAKYQPQHF. CDR3 nucleotides: TGTGCCACCAGCAGAGATGGAGGGGCGAAATACCAGCCCCAGCATTTT.

Of note for this clone: Other DNA sequences within the sample encode an identical CDR3. The gene calls are TRBV11-3 and TRBJ1-1; no firm D call. Germline assignment: CDR1 SGHNT and CDR2 YENEEA. Trimming shortened V by 1 base and J by 2 bases, and 5 bases separated the two germline ends. The CDR3 runs 13 residues. The CDR3: CASSLVSNTEAFF. The CDR3 DNA sequence: TGTGCCAGCAGCTTAGTGTCCAACACTGAAGCTTTCTTT.

The chain carries TRBV10-3 and TRBJ2-1; tentative D call: TRBD1 (6 bases). Trimming left V 2 bases short and J 9 bases short, with 14 bases between. This CDR3 has 14 residues. Germline assignment: CDR1 ENHRY and CDR2 SYGVKD. The CDR3 DNA reads as TGTGCCATCAGTGAGAAAGGGGGATTGAGTGAGCAGTTCTTC. This translates into CAISEKGGLSEQFF.

The chain uses TRBV27 and TRBJ2-3, with D unclear. From germline, CDR1 is MNHEY and CDR2 SMNVEV (reference sequence). V lost 4 bases and J lost 0, with 5 bases in between. The CDR3 totals 13 residues. This CDR3 is CASSSTSTDTQYF. The CDR3 nucleotides read TGTGCCAGCAGTTCCACTAGCACAGATACGCAGTATTTT.